A single sample is the source of the 17 T cell receptor beta chains below, sequenced in a study of T cells after yellow fever vaccination (dated by TCRdb to between 2018 and 2020). The treatment or condition label of this sample denotes: live attenuated yellow fever vaccine strain. The method was 5' RACE. The reads were generated on an Illumina HiSeq 2500. TCRdb passed the public sequencing reads through fastp at Q25 and MiXCR, retaining productive beta sequences. Entries are consolidated by CDR3 protein sequence, retaining the most common genes and DNA. Present in this sample are just under 600,000 distinct CDR3 sequences, approximately 13% of which were seen just once. The ten biggest clones cover 11% to 15% of the sample. Sequencing was performed on PBMCs, taken on the day of the yellow fever booster vaccination. The receptors were gathered from a man younger than 45 who received the YFV17D yellow fever vaccine.

This chain links TRBV7-2 with TRBJ1-2, with a weak D call TRBD1 (5 bases). Trimming shortened V by 1 base and J by 8 bases, and 11 bases separated the two germline ends. The CDR3 is 13 amino acids. Germline CDR1 SGHTA, CDR2 FQGNSA. In DNA, the CDR3 is TGTGCCAGCAGCTTAGGCGGAGGGGTCGGCTACACCTTC. Its translation is CASSLGGGVGYTF.

This chain joins TRBV29-1 and TRBJ2-5; TRBD2 agrees at 8 bases. The CDR3 extends over 14 amino acids. Germline trimming cut 2 bases from V and 2 bases from J; bases unmatched to any gene: 4. Germline V CDR1 and CDR2: SQVTM, ANQGSEA. The DNA of the CDR3 is TGCAGCGTTGAACTAGCGGGTGGACAAGAGACCCAGTACTTC. It specifies CSVELAGGQETQYF. Supplemented by reference TRBV29-1 and TRBJ2-5, the full variable domain reads SAVISQKPSRDICQRGTSLTIQCQVDSQVTMMFWYRQQPGQSLTLIATANQGSEATYESGFVIDKFPISRPNLTFSTLTVSNMSPEDSSIYLCSVELAGGQETQYFGPGTRLLVL.

The rearrangement joins TRBV20-1 to TRBJ2-7; D is possibly TRBD2 (6 bases). Trimming stripped 6 bases from V and 5 bases from J, with 17 bases between. The CDR3 has 13 amino acids. CDR1 DFQATT and CDR2 SNEGSKA come from the germline V gene (reference sequence). This CDR3 is CSAARRARDEQYF. The CDR3 nucleotides read TGCAGTGCCGCAAGGAGGGCCAGAGACGAGCAGTACTTC.

The rearrangement uses TRBV10-3 and TRBJ2-5; the D gene is possibly TRBD2 (5 bases). CDR3 size: 12 residues. V dropped 4 bases and J dropped 3 bases, with 6 bases sitting between them. The germline V gene encodes CDR1 ENHRY and CDR2 SYGVKD. CDR3 amino acids: CAISAGEETQYF. Written as DNA, the CDR3 is TGTGCCATCAGTGCCGGGGAAGAGACCCAGTACTTC.

This rearrangement joins TRBV10-3 to TRBJ2-2; 9 nucleotides agree with TRBD2. The trim removed 6 bases at V and 0 bases at J, leaving 11 bases unmatched. The CDR3 spans 18 residues. The germline V gene has CDR1 ENHRY and CDR2 SYGVKD. DNA of the CDR3: TGTGCCATCAGCTACGAGACTAGCGGAGTGGCGAACACCGGGGAGCTGTTTTTT. Its translation: CAISYETSGVANTGELFF.

The chain is built from TRBV19 and TRBJ1-5; D possibly corresponds to TRBD1 (5 bases). In germline, CDR1 is LNHDA, CDR2 SQIVND (reference sequence). Trimming took off 6 bases at V and 0 bases at J, with 9 bases between the two ends. The CDR3 spans 14 residues. The DNA for the CDR3 is TGTGCCAGTAGGGGGGATTATAGCAATCAGCCCCAGCATTTT. Encoded protein: CASRGDYSNQPQHF.

This clonotype was recorded a few times. This sequence joins TRBV15 and TRBJ2-6; no definite D call. The length of the CDR3 is 15 residues. CDR1 is LNHNV, CDR2 YYDKDF, per germline (reference sequence). V dropped 5 bases and J dropped 4 bases, with 12 bases sitting between them. DNA of the CDR3: TGTGCCACCAGCCGTAGAGGTTCAGGGGCCAACGTCCTGACTTTC. It translates to CATSRRGSGANVLTF.

DNA for the CDR3: TGCGCCAGCAGCCAAGATAGGTCACCGCTCTACGAGCAGTACTTC. Translating it yields CASSQDRSPLYEQYF. This chain links TRBV4-3 with TRBJ2-7; D gene ambiguous. Between the trimmed V and J ends, which lost 0 bases and 3 bases, there was a span of 12 bases. Germline V lookup: CDR1 LGHNA, CDR2 YSLEER. The CDR3 runs to 15 residues.

This chain uses TRBV27 with TRBJ2-7, with D perhaps matching TRBD2 (6 bases). Germline V gene lookup returns CDR1 MNHEY and CDR2 SMNVEV (reference sequence). There are 15 residues in the CDR3. The ends were cut back, 6 bases at V and 1 base at J, with 16 bases in the middle. Here the CDR3 reads CASSLAFGGSYEQYF. CDR3 bases: TGTGCCAGCAGCCTAGCGTTTGGCGGATCCTACGAGCAGTACTTC.

The chain couples TRBV7-3 to TRBJ2-1; 11 bases align to TRBD2. With V trimmed by 4 bases and J by 5 bases, 7 bases remained unmatched. Germline lookup yields CDR1 SGHTA and CDR2 FQGTGA. The CDR3 is 16 amino acids. As DNA, the CDR3 is TGTGCCAGCAGCTCCAGGAGTAGCGGGAGGGACAATGAGCAGTTCTTC. Translated, it gives CASSSRSSGRDNEQFF.

The J gene is TRBJ1-2, the V gene TRBV19; D possibly corresponds to TRBD1 (5 bases). This CDR3 has 15 residues. The V gene's germline CDR1 is LNHDA and CDR2 SQIVND (reference sequence). The V end was cut by 2 bases, the J end by 6 bases, with 16 bases between. Written as DNA, the CDR3 is TGTGCCAGTAGTATACAGGGATCGGGTTATAATGGCTACACCTTC. It yields the protein CASSIQGSGYNGYTF.

In this sample, this clonotype turned up a few times. This sequence joins TRBV10-3 and TRBJ2-1, with 10 nucleotides matching TRBD2. Trimming at V came to 4 bases and at J to 3 bases, leaving 9 bases not matched to a gene. The CDR3 has 17 amino acids. The germline V gene encodes CDR1 ENHRY and CDR2 SYGVKD. CDR3 residues: CAISGGLAGEGYNEQFF. CDR3 coding DNA: TGTGCCATCAGTGGGGGCCTAGCGGGAGAGGGCTACAATGAGCAGTTCTTC.

Only a few counts were recorded for this clonotype. This chain links TRBV7-9 with TRBJ2-1; 7 bases are a match to TRBD2. This CDR3 region has 16 residues. CDR1 is SEHNR, CDR2 FQNEAQ, per germline (reference sequence). J lost 4 bases, V lost 5 bases, and 11 bases had no gene match. CDR3 DNA sequence: TGTGCCAGCAGCCCTCGGGGTCTAGCGGCTTACAATGAGCAGTTCTTC. As protein: CASSPRGLAAYNEQFF.

This chain links TRBV7-2 with TRBJ1-1; D might be TRBD1 (6 bases). CDR1 and CDR2 (germline): SGHTA, FQGNSA. CDR3 length: 15 amino acids. V was trimmed by 1 base and J by 3 bases, leaving 12 bases between them. CDR3 DNA: TGTGCCAGCAGCTTAGATCGGGGGGGCCACACTGAAGCTTTCTTT. Translation: CASSLDRGGHTEAFF.

This clonotype came up once. The chain carries TRBV6-1 and TRBJ2-5, with D possibly matching TRBD2 (6 bases). CDR3 size: 13 residues. CDR1 and CDR2 (germline): MNHNS, SASEGT. V gave up 6 bases and J gave up 5 bases, with 13 bases separating them. CDR3: CASRTAGRETQYF. The CDR3 DNA reads TGTGCCAGCAGAACTGCGGGAAGGGAGACCCAGTACTTC.

V usage is TRBV20-1 and J usage is TRBJ1-5; D perhaps matches TRBD1 (6 bases). The CDR3 runs to 14 residues. Deletions cut 4 bases from V and 0 bases from J, with 10 bases between. CDR1 and CDR2 (germline): DFQATT, SNEGSKA (reference sequence). DNA of the CDR3: TGCAGTGCTAAACAGGGAAATAGCAATCAGCCCCAGCATTTT. It yields the protein CSAKQGNSNQPQHF.

This clonotype has at least ten counts. The genes are TRBV12-3 or TRBV12-4 and TRBJ2-5; no firm D call. This CDR3 has 11 residues. V was pared by 8 bases and J by 4 bases, with 8 bases between. The DNA of the CDR3 is TGTGCCAGCGGGTGGCCAGAGACCCAGTACTTC. This encodes CASGWPETQYF.